This TCR beta chain was obtained from a study of blood T cell repertoires in COVID-19. Study overall: PBMCs, B-cell-depleted T cells, or T cells were the source of the cDNA or gDNA that made up the material.

The protocol was immunoSEQ multiplex PCR, while the TCRdb copy is restricted to in-frame clones and leaves out a portion. The sample records 160,000 or so clones, roughly 93% being singletons. CDR3 size: 13 residues. Germline values: CDR1 GTSNPN, CDR2 SVGIG (reference sequence). With 5 bases clipped from V and 10 bases from J, the junction kept 10 bases outside the gene matches. The clonotype comes from a man between 18 and 35 years old with acute or convalescent COVID-19. J is TRBJ1-4 and V is TRBV30; 7 bases align to TRBD1. Sequenced input: peripheral blood. CDR3 in amino acids: CAWAGQTLRKLFF. The CDR3 DNA reads TGTGCCTGGGCGGGACAGACCCTTAGAAAACTGTTTTTT.